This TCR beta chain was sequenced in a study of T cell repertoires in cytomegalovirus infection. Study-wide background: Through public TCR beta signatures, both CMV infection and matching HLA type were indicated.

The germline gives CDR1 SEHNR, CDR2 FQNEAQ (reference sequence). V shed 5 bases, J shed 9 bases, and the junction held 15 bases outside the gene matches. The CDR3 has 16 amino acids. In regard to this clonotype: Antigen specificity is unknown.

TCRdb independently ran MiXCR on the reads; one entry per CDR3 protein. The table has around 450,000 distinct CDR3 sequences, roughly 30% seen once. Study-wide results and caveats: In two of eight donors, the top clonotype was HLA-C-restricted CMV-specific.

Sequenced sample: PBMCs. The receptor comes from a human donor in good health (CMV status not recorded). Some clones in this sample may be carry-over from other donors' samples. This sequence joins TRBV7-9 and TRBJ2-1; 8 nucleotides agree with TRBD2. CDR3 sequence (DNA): TGTGCCAGCAGCCCCCGGGCCAGCGGGGGCCGCGTTGAGCAGTTCTTC. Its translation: CASSPRASGGRVEQFF.